The present TCR beta chain was sequenced within a study of technical replicates of blood from a few donors. Per the germline V gene, CDR1 is SEHNR and CDR2 is FQNEAQ (reference sequence). The CDR3 sequence is 12 residues long. Trimming cost V 8 bases and J 5 bases, with 10 bases left between them. Sequencing was performed with immunoSEQ multiplex PCR; in TCRdb, only in-frame clones are kept and a portion is missing. Altogether about 79,000 clones are present, 91% being singletons, with the ten largest covering 0.3% to 0.5%. The chain couples TRBV7-9 to TRBJ1-5; D call uncertain. The sample comprised T cells isolated from PBMCs. The sequence came from a human donor in good health. Some clones in this sample may be carry-over from other donors' samples. The CDR3 DNA follows: TGTGCCAGCGGTACAGTCGATCAGCCCCAGCATTTT. This sequence encodes CASGTVDQPQHF.